This T cell receptor (beta chain) originates from a study of vaccination and CD4 T cells after COVID-19. Study-wide results and caveats: There was no significant change from approximately 21 to 38 median reactive clonotypes.

This clonotype has just a few counts. Its specificity is unknown. Treatment noted: approximately 9-day PBMC culture with coronavirus spike peptide pools or control peptides (ViraFEST assay). TCRs were sequenced by ViraFEST after antigen-specific T cells had been expanded with peptide pools. The Oncomine TCR Beta short-read assay was what sequenced the DNA obtained from cultured CD4+ T cells. MiXCR, applied by TCRdb to the PCR reads, yields one record per CDR3 protein. The table lists over 15,000 distinct CDR3 sequences, around 45% of them singletons. Germline lookup yields CDR1 MNHNS and CDR2 SASEGT. V lost 6 bases and J 4 bases, leaving 12 bases between the germline ends. This CDR3 has 13 residues.

The V call is TRBV6-1, the J call TRBJ1-2, with D possibly being TRBD1 (5 bases). The source is a human donor who had recovered from COVID-19. Here the sequenced sample was CD4+ T cells from blood, cultured in vitro, taken after SARS-CoV-2 vaccination. Written as DNA, the CDR3 is TGTGCCAGCAGAACTCAGGGCCCCTATGGCTACACCTTC. Translated: CASRTQGPYGYTF.